This T cell receptor (beta chain) was identified during a study of cytomegalovirus exposure and HLA in healthy donors. Study-wide results and limits: In vitro, a few CMV-associated chains proved specific for CMV antigens.

This CDR3 comprises 15 residues. Trimming shortened V by 5 bases and J by 5 bases, and 15 bases separated the two germline ends. Germline V gives CDR1 SEHNR, CDR2 FQNEAQ (reference sequence). 13 Jbeta primers and 60 Vbeta primers were used for the PCR. In the original analysis: Roughly 12 million of some 80 million unique TCR beta chains were shared, per a later count. Clones were read by immunoSEQ multiplex PCR, and TCRdb kept only the in-frame ones, dropping some. V, J and clone size are those of that table, while D and trimming were read from the DNA. The repertoire consists of 80,000 to 130,000 clones, with roughly 82% occurring once and the leading ten covering 1.2%. This clone was seen only a few times. Its antigen is unidentified.

Sequences were obtained from PBMCs. This chain connects TRBV7-9 to TRBJ1-4, with D maybe TRBD1 (6 bases). This receptor was obtained from a woman younger than 35 in good health and CMV-seronegative. The CDR3 region has the DNA TGTGCCAGCAGCCCGCAGTCAGGGGTGAATGAAAAACTGTTTTTT. Its protein is CASSPQSGVNEKLFF.